The TCR beta chain described here comes from a study of blood T cell dynamics during melanoma immunotherapy. Study overall: Metastatic melanoma patients received first-line pembrolizumab or nivolumab plus ipilimumab. The study, taken as a whole, reports: PBMC repertoires of eventual disease-control patients split at W3 into clonality or diversity gains.

The method was immunoSEQ multiplex PCR; TCRdb's version includes in-frame clones alone and lacks a portion of them. Here the sample spans around 13,000 clones, 86% being singletons. Comment on this clone: Its specificity is not known.

Documented time point: pre-treatment baseline. Response was assessed by RECIST 1.1 at 12 weeks, except a couple of rapid progressors. CDR3 length equals 15 residues. CDR1 is MNHEY and CDR2 is SMNVEV in the germline V gene (reference sequence). V lost 6 bases and J lost 7; bases outside the gene matches: 6. The sequences come from blood, collected from a patient treated with checkpoint blockade. This chain links TRBV27 with TRBJ2-2; 12 nucleotides match TRBD2. This TCR was recovered from a human donor with melanoma. CDR3 in amino acids: CASSRLAGAVGELFF. CDR3 DNA sequence: TGTGCCAGCAGCAGACTAGCGGGAGCCGTCGGGGAGCTGTTTTTT.